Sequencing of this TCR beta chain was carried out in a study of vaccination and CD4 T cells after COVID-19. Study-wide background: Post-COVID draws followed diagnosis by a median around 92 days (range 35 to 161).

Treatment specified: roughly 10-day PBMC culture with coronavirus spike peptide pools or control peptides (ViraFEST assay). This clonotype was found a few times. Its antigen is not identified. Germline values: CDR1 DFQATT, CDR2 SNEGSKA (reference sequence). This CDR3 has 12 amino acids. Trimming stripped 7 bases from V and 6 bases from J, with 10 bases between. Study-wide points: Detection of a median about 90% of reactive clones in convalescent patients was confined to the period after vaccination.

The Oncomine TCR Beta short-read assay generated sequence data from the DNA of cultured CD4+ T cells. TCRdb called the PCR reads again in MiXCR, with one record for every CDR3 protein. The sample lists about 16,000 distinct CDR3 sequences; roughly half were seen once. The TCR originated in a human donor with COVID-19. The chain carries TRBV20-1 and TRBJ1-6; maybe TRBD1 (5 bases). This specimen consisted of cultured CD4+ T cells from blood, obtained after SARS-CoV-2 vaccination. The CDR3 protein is CSVWTLNSPLHF. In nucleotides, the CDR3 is TGCAGTGTTTGGACACTTAATTCACCCCTCCACTTT.